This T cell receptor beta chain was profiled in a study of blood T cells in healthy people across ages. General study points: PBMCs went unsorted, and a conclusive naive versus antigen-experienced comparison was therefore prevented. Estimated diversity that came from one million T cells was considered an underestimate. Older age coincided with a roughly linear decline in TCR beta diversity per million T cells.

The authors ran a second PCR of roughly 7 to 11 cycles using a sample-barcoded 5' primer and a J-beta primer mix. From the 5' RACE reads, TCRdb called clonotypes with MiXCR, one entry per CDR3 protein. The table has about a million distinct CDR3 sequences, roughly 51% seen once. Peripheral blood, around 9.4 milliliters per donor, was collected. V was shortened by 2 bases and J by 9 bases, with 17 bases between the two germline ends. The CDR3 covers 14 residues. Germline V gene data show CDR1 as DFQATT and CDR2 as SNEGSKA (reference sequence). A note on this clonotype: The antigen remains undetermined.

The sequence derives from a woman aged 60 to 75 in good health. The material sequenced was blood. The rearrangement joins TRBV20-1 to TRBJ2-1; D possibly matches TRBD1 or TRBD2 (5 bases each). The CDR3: CSARFERGLVEQFF. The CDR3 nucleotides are TGCAGTGCTAGATTCGAGAGGGGCCTCGTTGAGCAGTTCTTC.